This T cell receptor beta chain is from a study of blood T cells in healthy people across ages. Overall study context: About one barcoded beta molecule per two T cells was the capture yield of template switching.

Samples each had at least 5.5 micrograms of total RNA extracted. A second about 7 to 11 cycle PCR used barcoded and J-beta primers. TCRdb re-called the 5' RACE reads with MiXCR, one entry per CDR3 protein. The sample holds around 900,000 distinct CDR3 sequences, roughly 51% seen once. Sequencing was done on a sample of blood. The receptor's source is a woman aged 55-75 years in good health.

CDR3 DNA sequence: TGTGCCAGCAGCTTAACAGGGTGGGGTCATAAAGAGACCCAGTACTTC. Encoded protein: CASSLTGWGHKETQYF. The chain employs TRBV7-9 and TRBJ2-5; possibly TRBD1 for D (6 bases). CDR3 length equals 16 residues. In germline, CDR1 is SEHNR, CDR2 FQNEAQ (reference sequence). Trimming cost V 2 bases and J 3 bases, with 16 bases left between them.